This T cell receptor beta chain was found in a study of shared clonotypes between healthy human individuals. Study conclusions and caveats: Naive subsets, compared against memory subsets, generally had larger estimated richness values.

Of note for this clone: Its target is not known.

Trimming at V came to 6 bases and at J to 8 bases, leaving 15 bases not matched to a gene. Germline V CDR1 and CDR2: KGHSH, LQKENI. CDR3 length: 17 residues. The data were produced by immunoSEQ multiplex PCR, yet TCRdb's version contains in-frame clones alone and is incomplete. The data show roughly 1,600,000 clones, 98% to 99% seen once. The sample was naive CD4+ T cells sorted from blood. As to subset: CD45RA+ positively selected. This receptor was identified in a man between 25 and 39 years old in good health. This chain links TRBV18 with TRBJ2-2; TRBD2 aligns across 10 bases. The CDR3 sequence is CASSPRLAGAWTGELFF. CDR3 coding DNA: TGTGCCAGCTCCCCTAGGCTAGCGGGAGCATGGACGGGGGAGCTGTTTTTT.